Listed here is a single T cell receptor (beta chain). Participants reported their clinical history, and cohort assignment relied on those reports. Per the original methods: Scientists estimated how many nucleated cells there were by amplifying reference gene primers. Clones were sequenced by immunoSEQ multiplex PCR, and TCRdb holds only the in-frame ones, with some missing. The D gene and trimming were derived from the DNA, and the V and J assignments and clone size from that table. The sample holds 50,000 to 80,000 clones; more than 75% are singletons and the top ten take roughly 9.1%. This CDR3 region has 17 residues. Germline V gene sequence: CDR1 WSHSY, CDR2 SAAADI. V lost 4 bases and J 0 bases, leaving 13 bases between the germline ends. This entry is derived from a study of blood T cell repertoires in COVID-19. Study details: From T cells, B-cell-depleted T cells, or PBMCs came the material, which was cDNA or gDNA.

The rearrangement uses TRBV10-2 and TRBJ2-6; TRBD2 is a possible D gene (5 bases). Sequencing was performed on PBMCs or T cells enriched from blood (not recorded which). The clonotype originates from a woman aged 35 to 49 who had recovered from COVID-19. CDR3 nucleotide sequence: TGCGCCAGCAGTGTTTCTTCAGGAGGCTCTGGGGCCAACGTCCTGACTTTC. As protein: CASSVSSGGSGANVLTF.